This T cell receptor (beta chain) was obtained from a study of blood T cell repertoires in COVID-19. For the study at large: From T cells, B-cell-depleted T cells, or PBMCs came the material, which was cDNA or gDNA.

How the authors handled the data: Amplification with reference gene primers provided the estimates of nucleated cell counts. Some clones are missing from TCRdb's copy, which holds only in-frame ones; the method was immunoSEQ multiplex PCR. The V and J calls and clone size are taken from that table; D and trimming were inferred from the DNA. The data hold some 150,000 clones, with 84% observed a single time. V was clipped by 10 bases and J by 0 bases, with 12 bases between them. The CDR3 is 14 amino acids. The germline CDR1 and CDR2 sequences are ENHRY and SYGVKD. V is TRBV10-3 and J is TRBJ2-2, with D tentatively TRBD1 (5 bases). The receptor comes from a human donor in a cohort sampled during active COVID-19. The sample was peripheral blood. The CDR3 DNA is TGTGCCACCAAAGACAGTGCGAACACCGGGGAGCTGTTTTTT. It codes for CATKDSANTGELFF.